Sequencing of this T cell receptor (beta chain) was carried out in a study of T-cell reconstitution after alpha-beta-depleted transplantation in children. V lost 0 bases, J lost 3 bases, and 8 bases lay in between. The CDR3 contains 14 residues. Germline lookup yields CDR1 LGHNA and CDR2 YSLEER. This clonotype was picked up a small number of times. Preparing the TCRbeta library involved the use of unique molecular identifiers. TCRdb analysed the PCR reads with MiXCR anew, one entry per CDR3 protein. The repertoire holds 70,000 to 100,000 distinct CDR3 sequences, with 12% as singletons. Sequences were derived from PBMCs from the stem cell graft donor, sampled from the stem cell graft. The gene calls are TRBV4-3 and TRBJ2-5; the D is unclear. The TCR comes from a human donor who donated a stem cell graft to a child with inherited bone marrow failure. CDR3 sequence (DNA): TGCGCCAGCAGCCAAGACCCGTGGGAAGAGACCCAGTACTTC. It translates to CASSQDPWEETQYF.